One sample yielded the 23 T cell receptor beta chains listed below, sequenced in a study of T cells in Graves' hyperthyroidism and ophthalmopathy. RNA transcripts provided the source from which TCR beta CDR3 regions were amplified. The primer set for the first-round RT-PCR of the TCR CDR3 was HTBI. One entry per CDR3 protein results from TCRdb running MiXCR on the multiplex PCR reads. The top ten hold 44% of the sample, which has roughly 500,000 distinct CDR3 sequences, about 46% seen once. The material sequenced was peripheral blood or thyroid tissue (not recorded which). The source is an adult woman with Graves' disease, either hyperthyroidism or ophthalmopathy (not recorded which).

The gene calls are TRBV7-8 and TRBJ1-6; D is uncertain. The CDR3 length is 15 residues. Per the germline V gene, CDR1 is SGHVS and CDR2 is FQNEAQ. Deletions cut 5 bases from V and 7 bases from J, with 15 bases between. In DNA, the CDR3 is TGTGCCAGCAGCCAGTTGTTGCGGTGGAATTCACCCCTCCACTTT. It codes for CASSQLLRWNSPLHF. The full variable domain, with the rest looked up from reference TRBV7-8 and TRBJ1-6, is GAGVSQSPRYKVAKRGQDVALRCDPISGHVSLFWYQQALGQGPEFLTYFQNEAQLDKSGLPSDRFFAERPEGSVSTLKIQRTQQEDSAVYLCASSQLLRWNSPLHFGNGTRLTVT.

This clonotype has ten or more counts. The J gene is TRBJ1-1, the V gene TRBV12-3 or TRBV12-4; D not resolved. This CDR3 contains 12 residues. Between the trimmed V and J ends, which lost 3 bases and 5 bases, there was a span of 7 bases. CDR3 coding DNA: TGTGCCAGCAGTTTGGGCCGAACTGAAGCTTTCTTT. Translation gives CASSLGRTEAFF.

There are many counts of this clonotype. The genes are TRBV7-9 and TRBJ1-4; TRBD1 is a possible D gene (6 bases). Germline V gene data show CDR1 as SEHNR and CDR2 as FQNEAQ (reference sequence). V was clipped by 4 bases and J by 5 bases, with 14 bases between them. CDR3 length: 15 residues. CDR3 amino acids: CASSSAGQKNEKLFF. The DNA of the CDR3 is TGTGCCAGCAGCTCCGCCGGACAGAAGAATGAAAAACTGTTTTTT. The whole variable domain, filled in from reference TRBV7-9 and TRBJ1-4, reads DTGVSQNPRHKITKRGQNVTFRCDPISEHNRLYWYRQTLGQGPEFLTYFQNEAQLEKSRLLSDRFSAERPKGSFSTLEIQRTEQGDSAMYLCASSSAGQKNEKLFFGSGTQLSVL.

V is TRBV5-4 and J is TRBJ1-5; 7 bases line up with TRBD1. The CDR3 runs to 13 residues. J was trimmed by 5 bases and V by 5 bases; bases with no gene match: 4. CDR1 SGHNT and CDR2 YYREEE come from the germline V gene (reference sequence). In nucleotides, the CDR3 is TGTGCCAGCAGGTACGACAGGGATCAGCCCCAGCATTTT. Translating gives CASRYDRDQPQHF.

This clonotype has a handful of counts. Written as DNA, the CDR3 is TGTGCCAGCAGCGTGGTTGTGGGTCACGAGCAGTTCTTC. Protein: CASSVVVGHEQFF. The rearrangement uses TRBV7-2 and TRBJ2-1; unclear D gene. CDR1 is SGHTA, CDR2 FQGNSA, per germline. V was clipped by 5 bases and J by 10 bases, with 15 bases between them. The length of the CDR3 is 13 residues.

The V gene is TRBV7-9, the J gene TRBJ2-2, with TRBD1 matching over 11 bases. V trimming: 2 bases; J trimming: 8 bases; junction bases outside the gene matches: 7. Per the germline V gene, CDR1 is SEHNR and CDR2 is FQNEAQ (reference sequence). The CDR3 has 16 amino acids. The CDR3 nucleotides read TGTGCCAGCAGCTTACGGACAGGGGGCGCTTCGGGGGAGCTGTTTTTT. Amino acid sequence: CASSLRTGGASGELFF.

The rearrangement links TRBV15 to TRBJ1-5; TRBD1 matches at 9 bases. With 3 bases clipped from V and 2 bases from J, the junction kept 5 bases outside the gene matches. The germline V gene has CDR1 LNHNV and CDR2 YYDKDF (reference sequence). The CDR3 totals 16 residues. The CDR3, as DNA: TGTGCCACCAGCAGCCGGGACAGGGTAGGCAATCAGCCCCAGCATTTT. Protein sequence: CATSSRDRVGNQPQHF. The entire variable domain, with the rest obtained from reference TRBV15 and TRBJ1-5, is as follows: DAMVIQNPRYQVTQFGKPVTLSCSQTLNHNVMYWYQQKSSQAPKLLFHYYDKDFNNEADTPDNFQSRRPNTSFCFLDIRSPGLGDTAMYLCATSSRDRVGNQPQHFGDGTRLSIL.

The rearrangement joins TRBV2 to TRBJ2-7; TRBD2 aligns across 14 bases. The ends lost 7 bases at V and 10 bases at J; junction bases unmatched: 6. CDR1 SNHLY and CDR2 FYNNEI come from the germline V gene. CDR3 length equals 13 residues. The CDR3 reads CASKGTSGSLQYF. DNA for the CDR3: TGTGCCAGCAAGGGGACTAGCGGGAGTCTTCAGTACTTC. Filled out from reference TRBV2 and TRBJ2-7, the complete variable domain reads EPEVTQTPSHQVTQMGQEVILRCVPISNHLYFYWYRQILGQKVEFLVSFYNNEISEKSEIFDDQFSVERPDGSNFTLKIRSTKLEDSAMYFCASKGTSGSLQYFGPGTRLTVT.

This clonotype was recorded many times. The chain links TRBV29-1 to TRBJ2-7; TRBD1 is a possible D gene (5 bases). CDR1 and CDR2 (germline): SQVTM, ANQGSEA. This CDR3 is 11 amino acids long. V gave up 4 bases and J gave up 5 bases, with 9 bases separating them. CDR3 sequence: CSVVGPHEQYF. CDR3 nucleotide sequence: TGCAGCGTTGTGGGGCCGCACGAGCAGTACTTC.

The gene calls are TRBV7-6 and TRBJ2-7; the match to TRBD1 covers 9 bases. Germline loops: CDR1 SGHVS, CDR2 FNYEAQ. V gave up 2 bases and J gave up 2 bases; unmatched junction bases: 13. This CDR3 is built from 18 residues. The CDR3 region has the DNA TGTGCCAGCAGCTTAAGGGGGACAGGGATAAGTGTAACCTACGAGCAGTACTTC. Translating gives CASSLRGTGISVTYEQYF.

Many counts were recorded for this clonotype. The chain couples TRBV12-3 or TRBV12-4 to TRBJ2-5; D unclear. V lost 3 bases and J 4 bases, leaving 12 bases between the germline ends. The CDR3 length is 14 residues. The CDR3 sequence is CASSLGVSLETQYF. CDR3 DNA: TGTGCCAGCAGTTTGGGTGTGTCACTAGAGACCCAGTACTTC.

J is TRBJ2-2 and V is TRBV20-1; weak D call: TRBD1 (7 bases). Germline CDR1 and CDR2: DFQATT and SNEGSKA (reference sequence). V was shortened by 3 bases and J by 3 bases, with 14 bases between the two germline ends. This CDR3 is built from 15 residues. CDR3 DNA sequence: TGCAGTGCTAGTTCGGCAGGGGGGTACACCGGGGAGCTGTTTTTT. Protein sequence: CSASSAGGYTGELFF.

The chain joins TRBV13 to TRBJ1-1; TRBD1 might be the D (5 bases). The CDR3 totals 15 residues. V was trimmed by 3 bases and J by 1 base, leaving 12 bases between them. Germline CDR1 is PRHDT and CDR2 is FYEKMQ (reference sequence). In DNA form, the CDR3 reads TGTGCCAGCAGCTTCTCGACAGCCGGGAACACTGAAGCTTTCTTT. This translates into CASSFSTAGNTEAFF.

This rearrangement joins TRBV15 to TRBJ2-7; either TRBD1 or TRBD2 may fit D (5 bases each). The CDR3 covers 13 residues. V shed 8 bases and J shed 3 bases, with 14 bases lying between them. CDR1 LNHNV and CDR2 YYDKDF come from the germline V gene (reference sequence). The CDR3 bases are TGTGCCACCGCCCGAGGGGAGAGCTACGAGCAGTACTTC. Translating it yields CATARGESYEQYF.

This clonotype was picked up a small number of times. The chain uses TRBV5-4 and TRBJ2-7; TRBD1 matches at 8 bases. Germline V lookup: CDR1 SGHNT, CDR2 YYREEE (reference sequence). The CDR3 extends over 14 amino acids. V was pared by 3 bases and J by 5 bases, with 7 bases of the junction left unmatched. CDR3 loop: CASSSQGAIHEQYF. As DNA, the CDR3 is TGTGCCAGCAGCTCGCAGGGGGCGATCCACGAGCAGTACTTC.

CDR3 sequence (DNA): TGTGCCAGCAGCTTATATCTCAACGAGCAGTACTTC. Its protein is CASSLYLNEQYF. The V call is TRBV7-2, the J call TRBJ2-7; D is unclear. Germline CDR1 is SGHTA and CDR2 is FQGNSA. The ends were cut back, 2 bases at V and 5 bases at J, with 7 bases in the middle. This CDR3 is 12 amino acids long.

The sample holds many counts of this clonotype. The chain carries TRBV20-1 and TRBJ1-1, with no clear D. Trimming pared 2 bases from V and 0 bases from J, leaving 13 bases between. Germline values: CDR1 DFQATT, CDR2 SNEGSKA (reference sequence). The CDR3 runs to 15 residues. The CDR3 bases are TGCAGTGCTAGAAGTGGTAACGGACTGAACACTGAAGCTTTCTTT. Translated: CSARSGNGLNTEAFF.

The V call is TRBV20-1, the J call TRBJ2-7, with D possibly being TRBD1 (6 bases). The CDR3 loop spans 13 amino acids. Trimming removed 3 bases at V and 5 bases at J, with 14 bases between. The V gene's germline CDR1 is DFQATT and CDR2 SNEGSKA (reference sequence). The CDR3 bases are TGCAGTGCTAGGCGTGCAGGGGTCAACGAGCAGTACTTC. Its protein is CSARRAGVNEQYF.

The chain has TRBV29-1 and TRBJ1-5; D is unclear. V was cut by 4 bases and J by 2 bases, with 9 bases left in between. Germline loops: CDR1 SQVTM, CDR2 ANQGSEA. This CDR3 has 13 residues. The CDR3 protein is CSVAGVGNQPQHF. The CDR3 DNA follows: TGCAGCGTTGCCGGTGTAGGCAATCAGCCCCAGCATTTT.

This clonotype was counted a single time. One end of the junction is discordant with germline, which a read error may explain. The chain combines TRBV12-3 or TRBV12-4 with TRBJ2-7; 9 bases are a match to TRBD2. This CDR3 region has 16 residues. Written as DNA, the CDR3 is TGTGCCAGCAGTTTAGCCAGCGGGAGGCACACCGGGGAGCTGTACTTC. Protein: CASSLASGRHTGELYF.

This clonotype was detected ten times or more. This chain connects TRBV18 to TRBJ1-1, with 7 bases matching TRBD1. J was trimmed by 3 bases and V by 6 bases; bases with no gene match: 7. The CDR3 loop spans 14 amino acids. Looked up from germline, CDR1 is KGHSH and CDR2 is LQKENI. The CDR3 DNA sequence: TGTGCCAGCTCCGCAGGGGGAGGGTACACTGAAGCTTTCTTT. It is translated as CASSAGGGYTEAFF.

This clonotype appeared many times. The chain couples TRBV20-1 to TRBJ1-2; D is perhaps TRBD1 (6 bases). The CDR3 is 12 amino acids. Germline CDR1 reads DFQATT; CDR2 reads SNEGSKA (reference sequence). V was cut by 5 bases and J by 3 bases, with 10 bases left in between. This CDR3 reads CSASTGYYGYTF. The CDR3 DNA is TGCAGTGCTTCGACAGGCTACTATGGCTACACCTTC.

The chain carries TRBV11-2 and TRBJ1-5; 8 bases align to TRBD1. The CDR3 contains 15 residues. Germline CDR1 reads SGHAT; CDR2 reads FQNNGV. The ends lost 2 bases at V and 3 bases at J; junction bases unmatched: 3. The CDR3 DNA follows: TGTGCCAGCAGCTTATCGGGACAGGCCAATCAGCCCCAGCATTTT. Protein sequence: CASSLSGQANQPQHF.